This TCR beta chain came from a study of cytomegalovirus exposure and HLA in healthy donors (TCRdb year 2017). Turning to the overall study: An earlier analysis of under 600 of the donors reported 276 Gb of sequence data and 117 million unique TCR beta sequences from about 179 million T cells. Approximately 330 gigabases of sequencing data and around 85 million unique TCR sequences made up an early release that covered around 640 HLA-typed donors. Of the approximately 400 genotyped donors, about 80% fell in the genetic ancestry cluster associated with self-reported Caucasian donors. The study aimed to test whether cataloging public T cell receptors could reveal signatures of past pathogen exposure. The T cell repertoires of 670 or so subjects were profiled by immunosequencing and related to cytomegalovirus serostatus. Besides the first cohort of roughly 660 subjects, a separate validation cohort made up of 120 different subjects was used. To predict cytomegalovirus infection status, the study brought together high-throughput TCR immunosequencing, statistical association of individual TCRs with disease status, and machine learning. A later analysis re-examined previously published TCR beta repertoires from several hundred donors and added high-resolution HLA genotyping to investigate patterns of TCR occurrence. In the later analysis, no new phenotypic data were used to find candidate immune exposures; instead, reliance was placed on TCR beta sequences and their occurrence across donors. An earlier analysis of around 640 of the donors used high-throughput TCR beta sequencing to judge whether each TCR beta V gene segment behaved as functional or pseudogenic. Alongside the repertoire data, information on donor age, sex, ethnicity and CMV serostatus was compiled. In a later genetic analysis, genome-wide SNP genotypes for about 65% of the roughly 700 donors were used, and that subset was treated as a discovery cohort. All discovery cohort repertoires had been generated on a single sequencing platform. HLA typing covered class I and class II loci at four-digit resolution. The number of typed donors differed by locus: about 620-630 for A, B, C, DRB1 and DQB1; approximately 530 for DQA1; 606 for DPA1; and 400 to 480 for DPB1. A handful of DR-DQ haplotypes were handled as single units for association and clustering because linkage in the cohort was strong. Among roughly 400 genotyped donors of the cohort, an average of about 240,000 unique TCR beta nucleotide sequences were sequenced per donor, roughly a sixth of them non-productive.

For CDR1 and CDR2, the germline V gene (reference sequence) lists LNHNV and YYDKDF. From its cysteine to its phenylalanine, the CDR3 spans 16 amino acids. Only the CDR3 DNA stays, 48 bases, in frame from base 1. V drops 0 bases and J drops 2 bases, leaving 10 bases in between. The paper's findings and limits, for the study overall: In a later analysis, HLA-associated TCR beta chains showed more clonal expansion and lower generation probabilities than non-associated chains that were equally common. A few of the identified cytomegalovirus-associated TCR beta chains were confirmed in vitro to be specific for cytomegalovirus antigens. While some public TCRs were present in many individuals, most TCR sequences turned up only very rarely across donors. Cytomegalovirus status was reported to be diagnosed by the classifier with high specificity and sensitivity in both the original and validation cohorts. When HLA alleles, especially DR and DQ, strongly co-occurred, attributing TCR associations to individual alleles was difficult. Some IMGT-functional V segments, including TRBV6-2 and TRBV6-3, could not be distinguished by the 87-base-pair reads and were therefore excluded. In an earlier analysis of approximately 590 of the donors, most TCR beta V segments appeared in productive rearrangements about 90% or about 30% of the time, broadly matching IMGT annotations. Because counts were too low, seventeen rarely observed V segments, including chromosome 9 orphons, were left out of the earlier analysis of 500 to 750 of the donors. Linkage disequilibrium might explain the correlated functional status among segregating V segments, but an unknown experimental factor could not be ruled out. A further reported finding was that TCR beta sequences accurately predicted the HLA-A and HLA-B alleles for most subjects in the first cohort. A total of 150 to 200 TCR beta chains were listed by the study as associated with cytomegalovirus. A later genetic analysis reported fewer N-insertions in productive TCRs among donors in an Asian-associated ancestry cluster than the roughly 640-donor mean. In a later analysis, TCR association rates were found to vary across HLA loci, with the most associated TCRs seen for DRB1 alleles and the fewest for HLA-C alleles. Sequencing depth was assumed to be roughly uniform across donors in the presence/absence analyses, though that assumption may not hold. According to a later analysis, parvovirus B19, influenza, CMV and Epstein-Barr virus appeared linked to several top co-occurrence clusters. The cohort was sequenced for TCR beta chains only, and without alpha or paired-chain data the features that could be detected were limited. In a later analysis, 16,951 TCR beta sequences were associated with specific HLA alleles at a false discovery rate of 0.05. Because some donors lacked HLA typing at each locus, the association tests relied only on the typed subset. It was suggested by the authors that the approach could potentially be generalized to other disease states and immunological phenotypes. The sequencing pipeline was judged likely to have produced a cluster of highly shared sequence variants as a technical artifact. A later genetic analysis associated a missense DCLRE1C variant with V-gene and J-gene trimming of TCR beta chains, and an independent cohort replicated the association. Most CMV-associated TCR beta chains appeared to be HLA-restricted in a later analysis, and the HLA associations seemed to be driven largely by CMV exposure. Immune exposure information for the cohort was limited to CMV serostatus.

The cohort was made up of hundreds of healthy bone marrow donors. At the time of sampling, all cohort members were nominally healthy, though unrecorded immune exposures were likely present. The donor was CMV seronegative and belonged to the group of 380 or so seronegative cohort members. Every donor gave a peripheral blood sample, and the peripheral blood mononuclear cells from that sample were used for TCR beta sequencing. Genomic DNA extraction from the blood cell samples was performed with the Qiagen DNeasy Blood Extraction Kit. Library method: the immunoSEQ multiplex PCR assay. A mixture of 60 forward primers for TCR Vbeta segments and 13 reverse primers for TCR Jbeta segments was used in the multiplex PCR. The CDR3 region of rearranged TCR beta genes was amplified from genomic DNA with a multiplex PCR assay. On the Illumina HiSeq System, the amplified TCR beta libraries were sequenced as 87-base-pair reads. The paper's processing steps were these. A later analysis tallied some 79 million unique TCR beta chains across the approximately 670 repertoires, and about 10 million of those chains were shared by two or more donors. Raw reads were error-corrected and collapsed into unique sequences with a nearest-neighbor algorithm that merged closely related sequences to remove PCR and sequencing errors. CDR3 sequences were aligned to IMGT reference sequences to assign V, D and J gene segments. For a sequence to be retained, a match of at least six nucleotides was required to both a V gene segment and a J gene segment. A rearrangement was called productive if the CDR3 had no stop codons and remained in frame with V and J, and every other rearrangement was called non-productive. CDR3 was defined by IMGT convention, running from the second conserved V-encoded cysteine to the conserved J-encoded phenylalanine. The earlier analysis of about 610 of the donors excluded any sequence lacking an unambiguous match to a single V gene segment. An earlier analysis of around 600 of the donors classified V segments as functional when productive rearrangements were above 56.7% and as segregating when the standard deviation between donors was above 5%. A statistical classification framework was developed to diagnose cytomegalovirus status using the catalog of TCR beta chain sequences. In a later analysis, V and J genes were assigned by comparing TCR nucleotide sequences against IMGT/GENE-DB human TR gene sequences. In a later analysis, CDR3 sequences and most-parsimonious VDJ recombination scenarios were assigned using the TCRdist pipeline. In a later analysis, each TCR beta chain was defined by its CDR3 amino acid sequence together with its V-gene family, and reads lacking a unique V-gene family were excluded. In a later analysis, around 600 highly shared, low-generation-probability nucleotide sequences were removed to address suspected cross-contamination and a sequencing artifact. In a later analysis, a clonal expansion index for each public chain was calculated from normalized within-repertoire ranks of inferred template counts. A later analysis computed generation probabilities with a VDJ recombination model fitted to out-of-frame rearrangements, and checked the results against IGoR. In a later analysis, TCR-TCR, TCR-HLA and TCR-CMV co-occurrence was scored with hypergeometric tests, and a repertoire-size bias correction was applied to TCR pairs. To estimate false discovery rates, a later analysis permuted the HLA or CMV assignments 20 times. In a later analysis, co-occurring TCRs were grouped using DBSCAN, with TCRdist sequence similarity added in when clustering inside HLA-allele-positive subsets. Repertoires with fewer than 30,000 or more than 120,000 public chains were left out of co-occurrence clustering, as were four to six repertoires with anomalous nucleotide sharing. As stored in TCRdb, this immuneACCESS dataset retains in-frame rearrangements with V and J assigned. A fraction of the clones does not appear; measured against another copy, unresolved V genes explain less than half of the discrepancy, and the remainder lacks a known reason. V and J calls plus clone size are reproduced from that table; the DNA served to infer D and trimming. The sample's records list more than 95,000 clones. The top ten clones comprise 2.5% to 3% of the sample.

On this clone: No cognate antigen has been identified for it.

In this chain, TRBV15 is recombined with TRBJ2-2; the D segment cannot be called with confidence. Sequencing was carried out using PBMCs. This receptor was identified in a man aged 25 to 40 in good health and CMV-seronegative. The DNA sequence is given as TGTGCCACCAGCAGAGATACTCTGCTTAACACCGGGGAGCTGTTTTTT. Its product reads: CATSRDTLLNTGELFF. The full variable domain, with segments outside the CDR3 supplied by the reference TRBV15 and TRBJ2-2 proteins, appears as DAMVIQNPRYQVTQFGKPVTLSCSQTLNHNVMYWYQQKSSQAPKLLFHYYDKDFNNEADTPDNFQSRRPNTSFCFLDIRSPGLGDTAMYLCATSRDTLLNTGELFFGEGSRLTVL.